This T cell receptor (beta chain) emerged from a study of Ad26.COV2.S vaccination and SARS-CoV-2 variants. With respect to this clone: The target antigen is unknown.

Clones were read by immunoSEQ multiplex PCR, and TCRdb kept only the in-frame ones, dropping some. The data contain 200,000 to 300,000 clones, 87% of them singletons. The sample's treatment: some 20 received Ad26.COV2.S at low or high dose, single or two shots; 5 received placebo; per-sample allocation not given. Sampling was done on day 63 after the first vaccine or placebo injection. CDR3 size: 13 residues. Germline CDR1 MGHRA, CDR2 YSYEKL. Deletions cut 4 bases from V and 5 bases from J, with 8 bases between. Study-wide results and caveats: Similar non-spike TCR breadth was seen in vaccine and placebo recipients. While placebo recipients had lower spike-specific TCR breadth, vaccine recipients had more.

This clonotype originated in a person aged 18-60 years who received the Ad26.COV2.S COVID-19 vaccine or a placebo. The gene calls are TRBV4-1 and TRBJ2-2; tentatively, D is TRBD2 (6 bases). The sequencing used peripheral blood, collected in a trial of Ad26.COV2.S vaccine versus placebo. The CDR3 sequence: CASSPRGTGELFF. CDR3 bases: TGCGCCAGCAGCCCACGGGGGACCGGGGAGCTGTTTTTT.